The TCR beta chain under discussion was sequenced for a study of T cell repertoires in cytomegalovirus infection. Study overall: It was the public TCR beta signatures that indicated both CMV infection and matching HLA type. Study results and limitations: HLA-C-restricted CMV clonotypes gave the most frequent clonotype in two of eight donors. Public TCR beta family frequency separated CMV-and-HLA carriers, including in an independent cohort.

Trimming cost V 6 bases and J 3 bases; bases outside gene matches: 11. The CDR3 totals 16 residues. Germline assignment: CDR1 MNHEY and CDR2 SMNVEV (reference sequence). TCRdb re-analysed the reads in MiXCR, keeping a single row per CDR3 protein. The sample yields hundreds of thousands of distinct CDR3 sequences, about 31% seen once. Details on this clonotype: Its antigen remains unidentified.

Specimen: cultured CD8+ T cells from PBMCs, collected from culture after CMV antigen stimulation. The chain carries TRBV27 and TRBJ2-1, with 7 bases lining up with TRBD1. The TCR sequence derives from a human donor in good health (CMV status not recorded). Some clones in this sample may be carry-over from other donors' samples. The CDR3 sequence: CASSLTLGDSYNEQFF. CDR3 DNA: TGTGCCAGCAGCCTGACATTAGGGGACAGCTACAATGAGCAGTTCTTC.